This is a list of T cell receptor beta chains from one sample in a study of blood T cell repertoires in COVID-19. Data came from immunoSEQ multiplex PCR; TCRdb stores just in-frame clones and leaves some out. The top ten hold roughly 10% of the sample, which has 100,000 or so clones, over 75% seen once. Specimen: peripheral blood. These receptors were obtained from a woman aged 30 to 39 with acute or convalescent COVID-19. The CDR3 runs from the conserved cysteine through the conserved F or W. Fields, in order: V gene, J gene, clone size, D gene, CDR3 DNA, CDR3 protein. A D gene is named only where the DNA matches it firmly. Clone size is shown for a subset of rows, as once, few, many or a class of expanded clone.

TRBV5-1	TRBJ2-3	.	.	TGCGCCAGCAGCTTGGCCCGGAGCACAGATACGCAGTATTTT	CASSLARSTDTQYF
TRBV30	TRBJ1-1	.	TRBD1	TGTGCCTGGAGTGCTCCCACCGGGACAGATATTCCTGAAGCTTTCTTT	CAWSAPTGTDIPEAFF
TRBV3-1/TRBV3-2	TRBJ2-7	once	.	TGTGCCAGCAGTCACAGGGACAACGAGCAGTACTTC	CASSHRDNEQYF
TRBV2	TRBJ1-2	.	.	TGTGCCAGCAGTGAGGGCACTTGGGCCTACACCTTC	CASSEGTWAYTF
TRBV19	TRBJ2-1	.	TRBD1	TGTGCCAGTAGTAGAGGACAGGGGGGGGAGCAGTTCTTC	CASSRGQGGEQFF
TRBV5-6	TRBJ1-1	.	.	TGTGCCAGCAGCTTGGCAGGGGAAGCTTTCTTT	CASSLAGEAFF
TRBV4-1	TRBJ1-2	.	TRBD1	TGCGCCAGCAGCCAAGATCAGGGGGCGTTGGATGGCTACACCTTC	CASSQDQGALDGYTF
TRBV27	TRBJ1-2	.	TRBD1	TGTGCCAGCAGTCCCCGGGACAGGGGAGATGGCTACACCTTC	CASSPRDRGDGYTF
TRBV7-2	TRBJ2-7	.	TRBD1	TGTGCCAGCAGCAAGACAGGGTGGACCTACGAGCAGTACTTC	CASSKTGWTYEQYF
TRBV27	TRBJ1-2	.	TRBD1	TGTGCCACCTCCTTAAGACCGGGACAGGGAACCTATGGCTACACCTTC	CATSLRPGQGTYGYTF
TRBV11-2	TRBJ1-1	.	TRBD1	TGTGCCAGCAGCCTGGGACAGGGGGCTGAAGCTTTCTTT	CASSLGQGAEAFF
TRBV27	TRBJ1-2	.	.	TGTGCCAGCAGTTTATACGCAGGGGTGAATGGCTACACCTTC	CASSLYAGVNGYTF
TRBV7-9	TRBJ2-2	.	TRBD1	TGTGCCAGCAGCTTAGGCGGACAGGGGTACCCCGGGGAGCTGTTTTTT	CASSLGGQGYPGELFF
TRBV9	TRBJ1-1	.	.	TGTGCCAGCAGCGTACAAGGAGATGAAGCTTTCTTT	CASSVQGDEAFF